The rows below give T cell receptor beta chains drawn from one sample of a study of cytotoxic CD8 clonotypes in ibrutinib-treated CLL. Generated by immunoSEQ multiplex PCR, the TCRdb table keeps only in-frame clones and is missing some. This table has 200,000 to 250,000 clones, just over 70% appearing once. Sequencing used PBMCs, obtained after 12 months of ibrutinib treatment. The receptors derive from a human donor with chronic lymphocytic leukemia. Each CDR3 is given with its conserved first and last residue. D genes are given only for firm matches. Clone size is given for some rows only: seen once, a few or many times, or a class if the clone is expanded.

clone_size: -; j_call: TRBJ2-5; d_call: TRBD2; v_call: TRBV28; cdr3_nt: TGTGCCAGCACCCGGGGGTTCCTAGCGGGCCGGACCCAAGAGACCCAGTACTTC; cdr3_aa: CASTRGFLAGRTQETQYF
clone_size: -; j_call: TRBJ1-2; d_call: TRBD1; v_call: TRBV9; cdr3_nt: TGTGCCAGCAGCCAAACGGACAGGGGAGGTGGCTACACCTTC; cdr3_aa: CASSQTDRGGGYTF
clone_size: -; j_call: TRBJ2-1; d_call: -; v_call: TRBV7-3; cdr3_nt: TGTGCCAGCAGTAGGACAGCCGGGACTCTAGCCGATGAGCAGTTCTTC; cdr3_aa: CASSRTAGTLADEQFF
clone_size: -; j_call: TRBJ1-1; d_call: -; v_call: TRBV7-8; cdr3_nt: TGTGCCAGCAGCTCCAGGGACTACACTGAAGCTTTCTTT; cdr3_aa: CASSSRDYTEAFF
clone_size: -; j_call: TRBJ1-1; d_call: -; v_call: TRBV27; cdr3_nt: TGTGCCAGCAGTTTATACCAACAAGGCACTGAAGCTTTCTTT; cdr3_aa: CASSLYQQGTEAFF
clone_size: -; j_call: TRBJ1-2; d_call: -; v_call: TRBV30; cdr3_nt: TGTGCCTGGAGTGTAGGGTTTGGAAGCTATGGCTACACCTTC; cdr3_aa: CAWSVGFGSYGYTF
clone_size: -; j_call: TRBJ2-7; d_call: -; v_call: TRBV7-8; cdr3_nt: TGTGCCAGCAGCGCCCGGAGCGGACCAAGCTCCTACGAGCAGTACTTC; cdr3_aa: CASSARSGPSSYEQYF
clone_size: -; j_call: TRBJ2-3; d_call: TRBD1; v_call: TRBV9; cdr3_nt: TGTGCCAGCAGCGTAAGACAGGGCGGAGATACGCAGTATTTT; cdr3_aa: CASSVRQGGDTQYF
clone_size: -; j_call: TRBJ2-3; d_call: -; v_call: TRBV9; cdr3_nt: TGTGCCAGCAGCGTAGGGACTAACACAGATACGCAGTATTTT; cdr3_aa: CASSVGTNTDTQYF
clone_size: -; j_call: TRBJ2-3; d_call: -; v_call: TRBV5-4; cdr3_nt: TGTGCCAGCAGCATCCGCCTGGCGGGGCTTGCCACAGATACGCAGTATTTT; cdr3_aa: CASSIRLAGLATDTQYF
clone_size: -; j_call: TRBJ2-7; d_call: TRBD2; v_call: TRBV10-1; cdr3_nt: TGCGCCAGCAATGGAGCGGGGGGGCCCCCCGAGTCCTACGAGCAGTACTTC; cdr3_aa: CASNGAGGPPESYEQYF
clone_size: -; j_call: TRBJ1-1; d_call: -; v_call: TRBV18; cdr3_nt: TGTGCCAGCTCACCAAGGGTGGGCGGGGCTGAAGCTTTCTTT; cdr3_aa: CASSPRVGGAEAFF
clone_size: -; j_call: TRBJ2-7; d_call: -; v_call: TRBV9; cdr3_nt: TGTGCCAGCAGCCCAGGCCAGTCCGCAGGGATGGACGAGCAGTACTTC; cdr3_aa: CASSPGQSAGMDEQYF
clone_size: few; j_call: TRBJ1-1; d_call: -; v_call: TRBV6-5; cdr3_nt: TGTGCCAGCAGTTACTGGGGGAACACTGAAGCTTTCTTT; cdr3_aa: CASSYWGNTEAFF
clone_size: -; j_call: TRBJ1-5; d_call: -; v_call: TRBV7-6; cdr3_nt: TGTGCCAGCAGCTTAACCGGGGGCGCGCATCAGCCCCAGCATTTT; cdr3_aa: CASSLTGGAHQPQHF
clone_size: few; j_call: TRBJ1-1; d_call: TRBD1; v_call: TRBV5-1; cdr3_nt: TGCGCCAGCAGCTTCACCGGGACAGGGCCGAACACTGAAGCTTTCTTT; cdr3_aa: CASSFTGTGPNTEAFF
clone_size: few; j_call: TRBJ2-5; d_call: -; v_call: TRBV7-9; cdr3_nt: TGTGCCAGCACCCTAGGGCAGGGAGAGACCCAGTACTTC; cdr3_aa: CASTLGQGETQYF
clone_size: -; j_call: TRBJ2-7; d_call: -; v_call: TRBV6-4; cdr3_nt: TGTGCCGGCAGTGAACAAGACAGAATCTACGAGCAGTACTTC; cdr3_aa: CAGSEQDRIYEQYF
clone_size: -; j_call: TRBJ2-7; d_call: TRBD2; v_call: TRBV30; cdr3_nt: TGTGCCTGGAGGCCGAGGACTAGCAGGGGAGGCGAGCAGTACTTC; cdr3_aa: CAWRPRTSRGGEQYF
clone_size: -; j_call: TRBJ1-2; d_call: TRBD1; v_call: TRBV2; cdr3_nt: TGTGCCAGCAGTATACTTAAACCGGGACAGGGAGGTGGCTACACCTTC; cdr3_aa: CASSILKPGQGGGYTF
clone_size: -; j_call: TRBJ1-4; d_call: TRBD1; v_call: TRBV5-1; cdr3_nt: TGCGCCAGCAGCTTCGGACAGGGGGCATATGAAAAACTGTTTTTT; cdr3_aa: CASSFGQGAYEKLFF
clone_size: -; j_call: TRBJ2-7; d_call: -; v_call: TRBV7-2; cdr3_nt: TGTGCCAGCAGCGAGACAGGCGAGCAGTACTTC; cdr3_aa: CASSETGEQYF
clone_size: few; j_call: TRBJ2-6; d_call: TRBD2; v_call: TRBV5-8; cdr3_nt: TGTGCCAGCAGCTTCCATAGCGGGCCCTCTGGGGCCAACGTCCTGACTTTC; cdr3_aa: CASSFHSGPSGANVLTF
clone_size: -; j_call: TRBJ2-7; d_call: -; v_call: TRBV6-5; cdr3_nt: TGTGCCAGCACCCAACCCGGGGGCTCCTACGAGCAGTACTTC; cdr3_aa: CASTQPGGSYEQYF
clone_size: few; j_call: TRBJ1-1; d_call: -; v_call: TRBV18; cdr3_nt: TGTGCCAGCTCACCGCCCTTCAGGGACACTGAAGCTTTCTTT; cdr3_aa: CASSPPFRDTEAFF
clone_size: -; j_call: TRBJ1-1; d_call: -; v_call: TRBV10-3; cdr3_nt: TGTGCCATCAGTGAGTCTCCAGGGACGAACACTGAAGCTTTCTTT; cdr3_aa: CAISESPGTNTEAFF
clone_size: -; j_call: TRBJ2-7; d_call: -; v_call: TRBV4-2; cdr3_nt: TGTGCCAGCAGCCAATTGGCTAGCGACAAAGACGAGCAGTACTTC; cdr3_aa: CASSQLASDKDEQYF
clone_size: -; j_call: TRBJ2-7; d_call: -; v_call: TRBV5-1; cdr3_nt: TGCGCCAGCAGTGCGGCCCTCTCCTACGAGCAGTACTTC; cdr3_aa: CASSAALSYEQYF
clone_size: -; j_call: TRBJ2-6; d_call: TRBD1; v_call: TRBV4-1; cdr3_nt: TGCGCCAGCAGGTCGACAGGGACTGGGGCCAACGTCCTGACTTTC; cdr3_aa: CASRSTGTGANVLTF
clone_size: -; j_call: TRBJ2-1; d_call: -; v_call: TRBV27; cdr3_nt: TGTGCCAGCAGTTTATCCGGGACTGCTAATGAGCAGTTCTTC; cdr3_aa: CASSLSGTANEQFF
clone_size: once; j_call: TRBJ2-2; d_call: -; v_call: TRBV29-1; cdr3_nt: TGCAGCGTTGGGGGCTTGGTAGCAACGTACACCGGGGAGCTGTTTTTT; cdr3_aa: CSVGGLVATYTGELFF
clone_size: -; j_call: TRBJ2-4; d_call: -; v_call: TRBV5-8; cdr3_nt: TGTGCCAGCAGCACCACCCCAGGGTCCCTATTCGGCAAAAACATTCAGTACTTC; cdr3_aa: CASSTTPGSLFGKNIQYF
clone_size: -; j_call: TRBJ2-6; d_call: -; v_call: TRBV9; cdr3_nt: TGTGCCAGCAGCACTAGTGGAGGGTACGGATACTCTGGGGCCAACGTCCTGACTTTC; cdr3_aa: CASSTSGGYGYSGANVLTF
clone_size: -; j_call: TRBJ2-1; d_call: TRBD1; v_call: TRBV25-1; cdr3_nt: TGTGCCAGCGGGGACAGAAACAATGAGCAGTTCTTC; cdr3_aa: CASGDRNNEQFF
clone_size: once; j_call: TRBJ1-2; d_call: -; v_call: TRBV30; cdr3_nt: TGTGCCTGGAGTAACATTGGCTACACCTTC; cdr3_aa: CAWSNIGYTF
clone_size: -; j_call: TRBJ1-2; d_call: -; v_call: TRBV4-1; cdr3_nt: TGCGCCAGCAGCAAAGACCACTATGGCTACACCTTC; cdr3_aa: CASSKDHYGYTF
clone_size: few; j_call: TRBJ2-1; d_call: TRBD2; v_call: TRBV5-1; cdr3_nt: TGCGCCAGCAGCTTAATACTAGCGGGAGCTGTGCCCTACAATGAGCAGTTCTTC; cdr3_aa: CASSLILAGAVPYNEQFF
clone_size: -; j_call: TRBJ2-5; d_call: TRBD2; v_call: TRBV9; cdr3_nt: TGTGCCAGCAGCCCCAGACTAGCGGGAGAGACCCAGTACTTC; cdr3_aa: CASSPRLAGETQYF
clone_size: -; j_call: TRBJ1-2; d_call: -; v_call: TRBV30; cdr3_nt: TGTGCCTGGAGGTATGGGGAGACTTCCTATGGCTACACCTTC; cdr3_aa: CAWRYGETSYGYTF
clone_size: -; j_call: TRBJ1-2; d_call: -; v_call: TRBV5-1; cdr3_nt: TGCGCCAGCAGCTTTGACGATAACTATGGCTACACCTTC; cdr3_aa: CASSFDDNYGYTF
clone_size: once; j_call: TRBJ1-2; d_call: TRBD1; v_call: TRBV7-2; cdr3_nt: TGTGCCAGCAGCTTCCAGACAGGGATGGGCTACACCTTC; cdr3_aa: CASSFQTGMGYTF
clone_size: -; j_call: TRBJ2-7; d_call: -; v_call: TRBV5-4; cdr3_nt: TGTGCCAGCAGCTTTTTACCGGGGACAATCTTC; cdr3_aa: CASSFLPGTIF
clone_size: -; j_call: TRBJ2-1; d_call: -; v_call: TRBV29-1; cdr3_nt: TGCAGCGTTGAAGGGGGCCAGACCAATGAGCAGTTCTTC; cdr3_aa: CSVEGGQTNEQFF
clone_size: few; j_call: TRBJ1-2; d_call: -; v_call: TRBV11-2; cdr3_nt: TGTGCCAGCAGCTTAGCGGTTACAGGGCTCTATGGCTACACCTTC; cdr3_aa: CASSLAVTGLYGYTF
clone_size: -; j_call: TRBJ2-3; d_call: -; v_call: TRBV2; cdr3_nt: TGTGCCAGCACCCAATGGGGTCGCACAGATACGCAGTATTTT; cdr3_aa: CASTQWGRTDTQYF
clone_size: few; j_call: TRBJ1-4; d_call: -; v_call: TRBV18; cdr3_nt: TGTGCCAGCTCTCCCTACAGGGATGATGAAAAACTGTTTTTT; cdr3_aa: CASSPYRDDEKLFF
clone_size: few; j_call: TRBJ2-2; d_call: -; v_call: TRBV28; cdr3_nt: TGTGCCAGCAGTTTCTCGCCCGGGGAGCTGTTTTTT; cdr3_aa: CASSFSPGELFF
clone_size: -; j_call: TRBJ1-2; d_call: TRBD1; v_call: TRBV6-1; cdr3_nt: TGTGCCAGCAGGAGGATCACAGGGGGCGCGGGCGGCTACACCTTC; cdr3_aa: CASRRITGGAGGYTF
clone_size: -; j_call: TRBJ2-7; d_call: -; v_call: TRBV6-5; cdr3_nt: TGTGCCAGCAGTTACTCGGGCACGACTCCTACGGAGCAGTACTTC; cdr3_aa: CASSYSGTTPTEQYF
clone_size: -; j_call: TRBJ1-1; d_call: -; v_call: TRBV7-2; cdr3_nt: TGTGCCAGCAGCTTAAAGGGTCTTGGCACTGAAGCTTTCTTT; cdr3_aa: CASSLKGLGTEAFF
clone_size: -; j_call: TRBJ1-5; d_call: -; v_call: TRBV9; cdr3_nt: TGTGCCAGCAGCGATGGGGACGGCAATCAGCCCCAGCATTTT; cdr3_aa: CASSDGDGNQPQHF
clone_size: medium-sized; j_call: TRBJ2-7; d_call: -; v_call: TRBV7-8; cdr3_nt: TGTGCCAGCAGCTCCCTCGGAGGGGGGGCCAAGGAGTACGAGCAGTACTTC; cdr3_aa: CASSSLGGGAKEYEQYF
clone_size: once; j_call: TRBJ2-2; d_call: TRBD1; v_call: TRBV6-5; cdr3_nt: TGTGCCAGCAGCCCCAGGGGGCGGACCGGGGAGCTGTTTTTT; cdr3_aa: CASSPRGRTGELFF
clone_size: -; j_call: TRBJ1-2; d_call: -; v_call: TRBV2; cdr3_nt: TGTGCCAGCTCCCGAGGCAACTATGGCTACACCTTC; cdr3_aa: CASSRGNYGYTF
clone_size: -; j_call: TRBJ2-1; d_call: TRBD2; v_call: TRBV6-4; cdr3_nt: TGTGCCAGCAGTGACGGGACTAGCGGCAATGAGCAGTTCTTC; cdr3_aa: CASSDGTSGNEQFF
clone_size: few; j_call: TRBJ1-2; d_call: -; v_call: TRBV6-1; cdr3_nt: TGTGCCAGCAGTGAAGCCCGGAACTATGGCTACACCTTC; cdr3_aa: CASSEARNYGYTF
clone_size: few; j_call: TRBJ1-1; d_call: -; v_call: TRBV6-5; cdr3_nt: TGTGCCAGCAGTTACCGGCAGCCGAACACTGAAGCTTTCTTT; cdr3_aa: CASSYRQPNTEAFF